A single sample is the source of the 8 T cell receptor beta chains below, sequenced in a study of T-cell reconstitution after alpha-beta-depleted transplantation in children (dated by TCRdb to 2015 to 2016). The library was built by means of PCR. Sequencing was carried out with an Illumina HiSeq 2500. Molecular barcoding was employed in the preparation of TCR libraries, with unique molecular identifiers being used to normalize TCRbeta repertoire quantification. Using fastp trimming at Q25 and MiXCR clonotype assembly, TCRdb reanalyzed the public sequencing data and kept in-frame beta chains. Every distinct CDR3 protein forms one entry, paired with its most common genes and DNA. The sample table records approximately 300,000 distinct CDR3 sequences; 11% of these occur just once. The ten most abundant clones make up roughly a quarter of the sample. The treatment or condition tag for this specimen amounts to: allogeneic hematopoietic cell transplantation with graft depleted of TCRalphabeta T cells and CD19 B cells.

Sequences were derived from peripheral blood, sampled 180 days after TCRalphabeta/CD19-depleted stem cell transplant. These receptors were taken from a male patient between 2 and 10 years old who had a stem cell transplant for chronic granulomatous disease, so the T cells may come from the graft donor.

The chain carries TRBV6-4 and TRBJ2-5, with D unresolved. Germline CDR1 MRHNA, CDR2 SNTAGT. CDR3 size: 12 residues. The V and J ends lost 7 bases and 4 bases respectively, with 10 bases between them. CDR3 loop: CASKASGETQYF. In DNA, the CDR3 is TGTGCCAGCAAGGCTAGTGGAGAGACCCAGTACTTC.

Many counts were recorded for this clonotype. This chain connects TRBV5-5 to TRBJ2-5; 9 bases align to TRBD1. CDR1 and CDR2 (germline): SGHKS, YYEKEE (reference sequence). The ends lost 5 bases at V and 9 bases at J; junction bases unmatched: 8. The CDR3 loop spans 13 amino acids. In nucleotides, the CDR3 is TGTGCCAGCAGAGTAGGACAGGGGATCGCCCAGTACTTC. Protein sequence: CASRVGQGIAQYF.

The sample holds many counts of this clonotype. V gene TRBV7-6 combines with J gene TRBJ2-2, with D possibly TRBD1 on 6 matching bases. The CDR3 is 16 residues long. Per the germline V gene, CDR1 is SGHVS and CDR2 is FNYEAQ. Trimming stripped 4 bases from V and 0 bases from J, with 12 bases between. In DNA form, the CDR3 reads TGTGCCAGCAGCTCGTTTGGGGGCTCGAACACCGGGGAGCTGTTTTTT. This gives the protein CASSSFGGSNTGELFF.

This clonotype has a count of ten or more. The chain has TRBV28 and TRBJ2-3; unclear D gene. Germline CDR1 MDHEN, CDR2 SYDVKM. Trimming pared 4 bases from V and 3 bases from J, leaving 17 bases between. The CDR3 is 16 amino acids. The CDR3 bases are TGTGCCAGCAGTTCCATCCGGTGGGCTCAGACAGATACGCAGTATTTT. The encoded protein is CASSSIRWAQTDTQYF.

As concerns this clonotype: This could be a read error, since a much larger clone is one nucleotide away. The CDR3 region has the DNA TGCGCCAGCAGCGGAGGAGGGTTGGCGATTACCGGGGAGCTGTTTTTT. Protein: CASSGGGLAITGELFF. The J gene is TRBJ2-2, the V gene TRBV5-1, with D perhaps TRBD2 (6 bases). CDR1 is SGHRS, CDR2 YFSETQ, per germline. CDR3 length equals 16 residues. The ends were cut back, 4 bases at V and 5 bases at J, with 18 bases in the middle.

This clonotype was seen ten or more times. The chain employs TRBV7-9 and TRBJ2-7, with TRBD1 matching 7 bases. Unmatched junction bases numbered 13, after V lost 5 bases and J lost 0 bases. The germline CDR1 and CDR2 sequences are SEHNR and FQNEAQ (reference sequence). This CDR3 region has 17 residues. The chain's CDR3 is CASSITPDRKDSYEQYF. CDR3 bases: TGTGCCAGCAGCATAACCCCGGACAGGAAGGACTCCTACGAGCAGTACTTC.

Ten or more counts support this clonotype. V is TRBV5-1 and J is TRBJ2-1; 7 bases agree with TRBD2. V lost 4 bases and J lost 0; bases outside the gene matches: 7. This CDR3 is 16 amino acids long. The germline CDR1 and CDR2 sequences are SGHRS and YFSETQ. CDR3 sequence: CASSGTSASSYNEQFF. The CDR3 nucleotides read TGCGCCAGCAGCGGAACTAGCGCGAGCTCCTACAATGAGCAGTTCTTC.

The rearrangement links TRBV18 to TRBJ2-7; a weak D match, TRBD2 (5 bases). Trimming took off 6 bases at V and 4 bases at J, with 19 bases between the two ends. The CDR3 spans 15 residues. Germline-derived CDR1 and CDR2 are KGHSH and LQKENI. For the CDR3, the DNA is TGTGCCAGCTCTCCTAGCACGGCCAGGCAGTACGAGCAGTACTTC. Translating it yields CASSPSTARQYEQYF.